Presented here are 2 T cell receptor beta chains from one specimen sequenced in a study of memory CD4+ T cells and cytomegalovirus serostatus. Generated by immunoSEQ multiplex PCR, the TCRdb table keeps only in-frame clones and is missing some. This sample yields tens of thousands of clones, of which more than 60% are seen a single time; approximately 0.68% belongs to the top ten. Single viable CD3+CD4+CD8-CD45RO+ cells were sorted as the memory CD4+ T cells. Material: memory CD4+ T cells from blood. The source is an adult in good health and CMV-seronegative.

The chain employs TRBV27 and TRBJ1-2; 7 bases match TRBD1. J gave up 8 bases and V 3 bases, and 12 bases lay outside the gene matches. Germline loops: CDR1 MNHEY, CDR2 SMNVEV (reference sequence). This CDR3 spans 15 amino acids. The CDR3, as DNA: TGTGCCAGCAGTTTCCTCCACAGGGGATTTGGGGGCTACACCTTC. Protein sequence: CASSFLHRGFGGYTF.

DNA of the CDR3: TGTGCCAGCAGCTTTCGAAGAGCCGCTAGCACAGATACGCAGTATTTT. Protein sequence: CASSFRRAASTDTQYF. The V call is TRBV13, the J call TRBJ2-3, with D unresolved. This CDR3 contains 16 residues. Germline V gene data show CDR1 as PRHDT and CDR2 as FYEKMQ (reference sequence). The V gene lost 3 bases and the J gene lost 0 bases, with 13 bases spanning the gap.